The 16 T cell receptor beta chains presented below share a single source sample, sequenced in a study of CD8 T cell repertoires and HIV-1 epitope variants. Their specific antigens are unknown. TCRdb keeps only in-frame clones here, not all; method: immunoSEQ multiplex PCR. Of 2,500 to 3,500 clones in the sample, around 63% are singletons; the top ten hold roughly two fifths. The sequenced sample consisted of cultured CD8+ T cells derived from PBMCs. Source of these receptors: a male donor with HIV.

V and J are TRBV7-9 and TRBJ1-1; no definite D call. Trimming cost V 1 base and J 1 base, with 4 bases left between them. The CDR3 has 13 residues. Germline values: CDR1 SEHNR, CDR2 FQNEAQ (reference sequence). CDR3 DNA: TGTGCCAGCAGCTTAGACAGGAACACTGAAGCTTTCTTT. Translated, it gives CASSLDRNTEAFF.

This clone was observed a few times. The J gene is TRBJ1-1, the V gene TRBV10-1; D unresolved. Germline V gives CDR1 WNHNN, CDR2 SYGVQD (reference sequence). V lost 2 bases and J 0 bases, leaving 7 bases between the germline ends. There are 14 residues in the CDR3. CDR3 bases: TGCGCCAGCAGTGAGGGCAGTATGAACACTGAAGCTTTCTTT. Protein: CASSEGSMNTEAFF.

The chain links TRBV9 to TRBJ2-2, with 7 bases lining up with TRBD2. V lost 5 bases to trimming and J lost 6 bases; unmatched junction nucleotides: 7. Germline CDR1 is SGDLS and CDR2 is YYNGEE. The CDR3 runs to 14 residues. The DNA of the CDR3 is TGTGCCAGCAGAAGAGATACTAGCGCCGGGGAGCTGTTTTTT. Protein: CASRRDTSAGELFF. Looking up the rest from reference TRBV9 and TRBJ2-2 gives the full variable domain: DSGVTQTPKHLITATGQRVTLRCSPRSGDLSVYWYQQSLDQGLQFLIQYYNGEERAKGNILERFSAQQFPDLHSELNLSSLELGDSALYFCASRRDTSAGELFFGEGSRLTVL.

The chain employs TRBV6-6 and TRBJ1-1; TRBD1 matches 9 bases. The V and J ends lost 4 bases and 3 bases, in that order; junction bases with no gene match: 3. CDR1 and CDR2 from the germline V gene are MNHNY and SVGAGI (reference sequence). The CDR3 is made up of 14 amino acids. In nucleotides, the CDR3 is TGTGCCAGCAGTTTGGACAGGGGAGACACTGAAGCTTTCTTT. This translates into CASSLDRGDTEAFF.

This chain joins TRBV4-3 and TRBJ1-6; a weak D match, TRBD1 (6 bases). Trimming removed 0 bases at V and 9 bases at J, with 21 bases between. Germline V gene lookup returns CDR1 LGHNA and CDR2 YSLEER. This CDR3 contains 18 residues. The CDR3, as DNA: TGCGCCAGCAGCCAAGATCTGGATCCGGCATCGGGGGCTTCACCCCTCCACTTT. It specifies CASSQDLDPASGASPLHF.

This clone came up a few times. This chain links TRBV28 with TRBJ2-7, with 9 bases that match TRBD1. After removal of 8 bases from V and 4 bases from J, the junction contained 3 bases not matched to a gene. The CDR3 sequence is 12 residues long. Germline loops: CDR1 MDHEN, CDR2 SYDVKM. As DNA, the CDR3 is TGTGCCAGCTACGACAGGGGGTACGAGCAGTACTTC. Translating it yields CASYDRGYEQYF.

The sample holds a few counts of this clone. This chain uses TRBV27 with TRBJ1-2; a possible D gene is TRBD1 (5 bases). Deletions cut 5 bases from V and 7 bases from J, with 14 bases between. The CDR3 runs 13 residues. Germline CDR1 MNHEY, CDR2 SMNVEV (reference sequence). The CDR3 sequence is CASSPWGDAGYTF. The CDR3 DNA reads as TGTGCCAGCAGTCCCTGGGGGGACGCTGGCTACACCTTC.

The J gene is TRBJ2-1, the V gene TRBV4-2; the D gene is possibly TRBD2 (7 bases). Germline loops: CDR1 LGHNA, CDR2 YNFKEQ. The CDR3 contains 12 residues. V lost 5 bases, J lost 8 bases, and 10 bases lay in between. The CDR3 bases are TGTGCCAGCAGCGAGGGGGGGCATGAGCAGTTCTTC. Translation: CASSEGGHEQFF.

This clone was observed once. This rearrangement joins TRBV2 to TRBJ2-7, with D perhaps TRBD2 (6 bases). Germline V gene sequence: CDR1 SNHLY, CDR2 FYNNEI. The CDR3 has 16 amino acids. V shed 6 bases and J shed 1 base, with 19 bases lying between them. This chain's CDR3 is CASSSSPGVPSYEQYF. The CDR3 bases are TGTGCCAGCAGCTCGTCGCCGGGAGTCCCTTCCTACGAGCAGTACTTC.

This clone appeared a few times. The gene calls are TRBV4-2 and TRBJ2-1, with D unresolved. V was clipped by 0 bases and J by 3 bases, with 9 bases between them. This CDR3 has 15 amino acids. The germline CDR1 and CDR2 sequences are LGHNA and YNFKEQ. The CDR3 here is CASSQDLLVYNEQFF. The CDR3 region has the DNA TGTGCCAGCAGCCAAGATCTGCTAGTCTACAATGAGCAGTTCTTC.

The chain couples TRBV7-9 to TRBJ2-3; TRBD2 matches 11 bases. The CDR3 is made up of 15 amino acids. V was clipped by 5 bases and J by 4 bases; unmatched bases: 5. CDR1 and CDR2 from the germline V gene are SEHNR and FQNEAQ (reference sequence). In DNA, the CDR3 is TGTGCCAGCAGCACTACTAGCGGGGGACCAGATACGCAGTATTTT. This translates into CASSTTSGGPDTQYF.

This chain joins TRBV4-3 and TRBJ2-7, with TRBD1 identical over 10 bases. The J segment lost 5 bases and the V segment lost 4 bases, leaving 5 bases of the junction unmatched. Germline V lookup: CDR1 LGHNA, CDR2 YSLEER. The CDR3 runs 14 residues. The CDR3, as DNA: TGCGCCAGCAGCCCAAAAGGACAGGGGGACGAGCAGTACTTC. Its protein is CASSPKGQGDEQYF.

J is TRBJ2-3 and V is TRBV9; the match to TRBD2 covers 12 bases. The junction had 4 bases not matched to a gene; V was cut back by 2 bases and J by 0 bases. The CDR3 has 17 residues. In germline, CDR1 is SGDLS, CDR2 YYNGEE. CDR3 protein: CASSVPTSGGSTDTQYF. CDR3 sequence (DNA): TGTGCCAGCAGCGTCCCGACTAGCGGGGGAAGCACAGATACGCAGTATTTT.

This clone was detected a few times. V is TRBV28 and J is TRBJ1-2; D remains ambiguous. The CDR3 runs 15 residues. Trimming took off 2 bases at V and 0 bases at J, with 10 bases between the two ends. Germline loops: CDR1 MDHEN, CDR2 SYDVKM. CDR3 coding DNA: TGTGCCAGCAGTTTAGTCACGGAGGCTAACTATGGCTACACCTTC. This codes for CASSLVTEANYGYTF.

This clone is labeled large. The chain combines TRBV2 with TRBJ2-1; 8 bases agree with TRBD2. The V gene end was trimmed by 6 bases and the J gene end by 8 bases; junction bases not matched to a gene: 9. The CDR3 length is 14 residues. In germline, CDR1 is SNHLY, CDR2 FYNNEI. Here the CDR3 DNA reads TGTGCCAGCAGCAATAGCGGGATGAACGATGAGCAGTTCTTC. Its protein product is CASSNSGMNDEQFF.

The chain couples TRBV5-4 to TRBJ2-7; TRBD2 agrees at 15 bases. V was pared by 4 bases and J by 4 bases, with 6 bases of the junction left unmatched. Germline loops: CDR1 SGHNT, CDR2 YYREEE (reference sequence). The CDR3 has 16 residues. The CDR3 loop reads CASSPGTSGRKYEQYF. CDR3 nucleotide sequence: TGTGCCAGCAGCCCAGGGACTAGCGGGAGGAAATACGAGCAGTACTTC.